Presented here are 15 T cell receptor beta chains from one specimen sequenced in a study of blood T cells in healthy people across ages. A J-beta primer mix and a sample-barcoded 5' primer were used in a second PCR of about 6 to 12 cycles. TCRdb analysed the 5' RACE reads with MiXCR anew, one entry per CDR3 protein. This sample carries about 900,000 distinct CDR3 sequences, 62% of them seen once, and the ten largest clones take 25% to 35%. Material: blood. All receptors come from a man aged 25-45 years in good health.

This sequence joins TRBV4-2 and TRBJ1-5; TRBD1 aligns across 8 bases. The CDR3 has 13 residues. The J segment lost 11 bases and the V segment lost 0 bases, leaving 3 bases of the junction unmatched. Germline V gene data show CDR1 as LGHNA and CDR2 as YNFKEQ. The CDR3: CASSQEQGATQHF. CDR3 nucleotide sequence: TGTGCCAGCAGCCAAGAGCAGGGGGCGACCCAGCATTTT.

The rearrangement joins TRBV5-1 to TRBJ1-2; unclear D gene. CDR1 is SGHRS and CDR2 is YFSETQ in the germline V gene. This CDR3 comprises 13 residues. V was pared by 0 bases and J by 5 bases, with 8 bases between. Here the CDR3 reads CASSLEQLYGYTF. The CDR3 DNA reads as TGCGCCAGCAGCTTGGAACAGCTGTATGGCTACACCTTC.

V usage is TRBV5-1 and J usage is TRBJ2-7, with 7 bases that match TRBD1. The germline gives CDR1 SGHRS, CDR2 YFSETQ. The CDR3 is 14 amino acids. Trimming removed 3 bases from V and 6 bases from J; junction bases left unmatched: 9. The CDR3 DNA follows: TGCGCCAGCAGCTCCGGGACAGACTTGTTCGAGCAGTACTTC. As protein: CASSSGTDLFEQYF.

This clonotype was counted a few times. The chain employs TRBV7-2 and TRBJ2-1, with D tentatively TRBD1 or TRBD2 (7 bases each). Germline loops: CDR1 SGHTA, CDR2 FQGNSA. Trimming removed 7 bases at V and 0 bases at J, with 19 bases between. CDR3 length equals 17 residues. The chain's CDR3 is CASTPGGGDRSYNEQFF. CDR3 nucleotide sequence: TGTGCCAGCACCCCAGGGGGAGGGGATCGCTCCTACAATGAGCAGTTCTTC.

The CDR3 DNA reads as TGCAGCGTCTCCCGGGATGGAGAGACCCAGTACTTC. Translating gives CSVSRDGETQYF. V gene TRBV29-1 combines with J gene TRBJ2-5; TRBD2 is a possible D gene (5 bases). The CDR3 is 12 amino acids. Germline V CDR1 and CDR2: SQVTM, ANQGSEA. The V end lost 6 bases, the J end lost 4 bases, and 12 bases lay between the germline ends.

The chain links TRBV7-2 to TRBJ2-7; no definite D call. The germline V and J ends were trimmed by 3 bases and 4 bases, with 10 bases remaining between them. The CDR3 has 13 amino acids. Germline V CDR1 and CDR2: SGHTA, FQGNSA. The CDR3 here is CASSFGVQYEQYF. The CDR3 nucleotides read TGTGCCAGCAGCTTTGGGGTCCAATACGAGCAGTACTTC.

The CDR3 reads CASSIPGLAYTGELFF. For the CDR3, the DNA is TGTGCCAGCAGCATACCGGGACTAGCCTACACCGGGGAGCTGTTTTTT. The chain uses TRBV4-2 and TRBJ2-2; 9 nucleotides agree with TRBD2. Germline values: CDR1 LGHNA, CDR2 YNFKEQ. The CDR3 covers 16 residues. V lost 5 bases and J lost 3; bases outside the gene matches: 7.

The V call is TRBV9, the J call TRBJ2-1, with D hard to call. CDR1 and CDR2 from the germline V gene are SGDLS and YYNGEE. V was clipped by 3 bases and J by 10 bases, with 11 bases between them. The CDR3 extends over 12 amino acids. In nucleotides, the CDR3 is TGTGCCAGCAGCGCGGCCCCTCGGGAGCAGTTCTTC. Translated: CASSAAPREQFF.

V is TRBV6-1 and J is TRBJ1-2, with 7 bases fitting TRBD1. Germline assignment: CDR1 MNHNS and CDR2 SASEGT. V gave up 7 bases and J gave up 4 bases; unmatched junction bases: 12. CDR3 size: 15 residues. The CDR3 DNA reads TGTGCCAGCAAGCTCCTACAGGGGCTGGTCTATGGCTACACCTTC. Translation: CASKLLQGLVYGYTF.

CDR3 DNA: TGTGCCAGCAGCAGGAAGTCCATGACAGTGATCAACACTGAAGCTTTCTTT. It yields the protein CASSRKSMTVINTEAFF. The V and J genes are TRBV21-1 and TRBJ1-1; whether TRBD1, the table's D call, matches the DNA was not checked. TRBV21-1 represents a pseudogene. The CDR3 contains 17 residues.

V and J are TRBV7-2 and TRBJ2-5, with TRBD2 as a possible D gene (7 bases). The J call is doubtful: the DNA matches TRBJ2-7 better. Germline-derived CDR1 and CDR2 are SGHTA and FQGNSA. CDR3 length equals 18 residues. The CDR3 sequence is CASSGQRGPTLYSGEQYF. DNA for the CDR3: TGTGCCAGCAGCGGACAGCGGGGACCGACCCTATATAGCGGCGAGCAGTACTTC.

V is TRBV6-2 or TRBV6-3 and J is TRBJ2-5; a possible D gene is TRBD2 (5 bases). The J call could be wrong; TRBJ2-7 is a better fit for the DNA end. CDR3 length: 13 amino acids. The germline CDR1 and CDR2 sequences are MNHEY and SVGEGT. The CDR3 coding sequence is TGTGCCAGCAGTTCCTTGAGGGAAGGCGAGCAGTACTTC. It encodes CASSSLREGEQYF.

The table lists this clonotype with a few counts. The rearrangement joins TRBV20-1 to TRBJ2-3; the D gene is possibly TRBD2 (6 bases). The CDR3 has 14 amino acids. Germline CDR1 reads DFQATT; CDR2 reads SNEGSKA (reference sequence). Trimming shortened V by 1 base and J by 4 bases, and 12 bases separated the two germline ends. DNA for the CDR3: TGCAGTGCTAGAGTGGGGGGTTGGGCAGATACGCAGTATTTT. This gives the protein CSARVGGWADTQYF.

This chain connects TRBV11-1 to TRBJ2-5; the match to TRBD1 covers 7 bases. TRBJ2-7 matches the DNA end more closely, so the J call is doubtful. The germline gives CDR1 SGHAT, CDR2 FQDESV (reference sequence). This CDR3 comprises 23 residues. CDR3 region: CASSGHRVPSRAESITGVYEQYF. The CDR3 nucleotides read TGTGCCAGCAGCGGTCACAGGGTTCCGTCCAGAGCAGAGTCAATCACAGGGGTTTACGAGCAGTACTTC.

Note on this clonotype: A junction end diverges from the germline sequence, so it may reflect a read error. For the CDR3, the DNA is TGTGCCACCAGTAGAGCTAGACAGGCACGCACAGATACGCAGTATTTT. This translates into CATSRARQARTDTQYF. The chain employs TRBV15 and TRBJ2-3; TRBD1 might be the D (6 bases). The CDR3 runs 16 residues. The V gene's germline CDR1 is LNHNV and CDR2 YYDKDF (reference sequence).